This passage covers 6 T cell receptor beta chains from one sample sequenced in a study of blood T cell repertoires in COVID-19. The method was immunoSEQ multiplex PCR; TCRdb's version includes in-frame clones alone and lacks a portion of them. Of roughly 63,000 clones in the sample, around nine tenths were seen once. Sample: peripheral blood. All receptors derive from a woman in her 50s with active or convalescent COVID-19.

The chain joins TRBV27 to TRBJ2-5; the D gene is possibly TRBD1 (7 bases). Germline lookup yields CDR1 MNHEY and CDR2 SMNVEV (reference sequence). The CDR3 runs 15 residues. Deletions cut 5 bases from V and 1 base from J, with 14 bases between. This CDR3 reads CASSPRGQTQETQYF. The DNA of the CDR3 is TGTGCCAGCAGTCCGCGGGGACAGACCCAAGAGACCCAGTACTTC.

V and J are TRBV20-1 and TRBJ1-2, with TRBD1 as a possible D gene (6 bases). Per the germline V gene, CDR1 is DFQATT and CDR2 is SNEGSKA (reference sequence). There are 10 residues in the CDR3. V was cut by 4 bases and J by 8 bases, with 8 bases left in between. The CDR3 DNA sequence: TGCAGTGCTACAGGGGCCGGCTACACCTTC. This sequence encodes CSATGAGYTF.

This clone was detected only a few times. The gene calls are TRBV7-9 and TRBJ1-5, with D possibly being TRBD1 (6 bases). Germline V gene data show CDR1 as SEHNR and CDR2 as FQNEAQ (reference sequence). V was clipped by 5 bases and J by 0 bases, with 17 bases between them. The CDR3 consists of 17 residues. The CDR3 loop is CASSPEDRLNSNQPQHF. The CDR3, as DNA: TGTGCCAGCAGCCCCGAGGACAGATTGAATAGCAATCAGCCCCAGCATTTT.

This clone was seen just once. The chain has TRBV19 and TRBJ2-6; D may be TRBD1 (7 bases). From germline, CDR1 is LNHDA and CDR2 SQIVND (reference sequence). V lost 5 bases and J 0 bases, leaving 11 bases between the germline ends. There are 16 residues in the CDR3. CDR3 protein: CASSAGQNSGANVLTF. For the CDR3, the DNA is TGTGCCAGTAGTGCGGGACAGAACTCTGGGGCCAACGTCCTGACTTTC.

The J gene is TRBJ2-2, the V gene TRBV7-8, with unresolved D. The CDR3 runs 13 residues. Germline CDR1 is SGHVS and CDR2 is FQNEAQ. V gave up 5 bases and J gave up 6 bases, with 10 bases separating them. CDR3 coding DNA: TGTGCCAGCAGCCGAGGAAGCTCCGGGGAGCTGTTTTTT. Its protein product is CASSRGSSGELFF.

CDR3 sequence reads: CSASWASTDTQYF. In nucleotides, the CDR3 is TGCAGTGCTAGTTGGGCTAGCACAGATACGCAGTATTTT. The chain is built from TRBV20-1 and TRBJ2-3; no firm D call. The V gene lost 3 bases and the J gene lost 0 bases, with 7 bases spanning the gap. The CDR3 has 13 residues. CDR1 and CDR2 from the germline V gene are DFQATT and SNEGSKA (reference sequence).